These 8 T cell receptor beta chains came from one sample sequenced in a study of breast tumors, draining lymph nodes, adjacent tissues. TCRdb independently ran MiXCR on the multiplex PCR reads; one entry per CDR3 protein. Of approximately 100,000 distinct CDR3 sequences listed, 21% are singletons. Axillary draining lymph nodes of breast cancer patients supplied the node samples. The sequencing input was axillary lymph node tissue. The origin of the receptors is a female donor with breast cancer. Some clones in this sample may be carry-over from other donors' samples.

This clonotype was observed many times. This sequence joins TRBV5-8 and TRBJ1-4; maybe TRBD1 (5 bases). Germline lookup yields CDR1 SGHTS and CDR2 YDEGEE. The V and J ends lost 5 bases and 0 bases respectively, with 14 bases between them. The CDR3 loop spans 16 amino acids. The CDR3 reads CASSSGTGTTNEKLFF. The DNA for the CDR3 is TGTGCCAGCAGTTCCGGGACCGGTACAACTAATGAAAAACTGTTTTTT.

The sample holds many counts of this clonotype. The chain uses TRBV2 and TRBJ2-7, with D possibly TRBD2 on 6 matching bases. There are 14 residues in the CDR3. Germline V gene sequence: CDR1 SNHLY, CDR2 FYNNEI. The germline V and J ends were trimmed by 8 bases and 0 bases, with 14 bases remaining between them. The CDR3 region is CASGLSGFSYEQYF. The CDR3 DNA is TGTGCCAGCGGCCTAAGCGGGTTCTCCTACGAGCAGTACTTC. The full variable domain, in which reference TRBV2 and TRBJ2-7 provide the parts outside the CDR3, is EPEVTQTPSHQVTQMGQEVILRCVPISNHLYFYWYRQILGQKVEFLVSFYNNEISEKSEIFDDQFSVERPDGSNFTLKIRSTKLEDSAMYFCASGLSGFSYEQYFGPGTRLTVT.

This clonotype was counted ten times or more. The genes are TRBV11-2 and TRBJ2-5; the D is unclear. Germline values: CDR1 SGHAT, CDR2 FQNNGV. V shed 0 bases and J shed 5 bases, with 16 bases lying between them. This CDR3 spans 16 amino acids. The CDR3: CASSLDVGGLGETQYF. The CDR3 DNA reads TGTGCCAGCAGCTTAGACGTGGGTGGGCTGGGGGAGACCCAGTACTTC.

This clonotype was counted ten times or more. The chain is built from TRBV5-8 and TRBJ1-5; TRBD1 aligns across 9 bases. Per germline, CDR1 SGHTS and CDR2 YDEGEE. Trimming took 6 bases from V and 7 from J; bases not matched to a gene: 14. The CDR3 sequence is 16 residues long. The CDR3 is CASNRGQGGPGQPQHF. CDR3 nucleotides: TGTGCCAGCAACCGGGGACAGGGAGGCCCTGGGCAGCCCCAGCATTTT.

Many counts were recorded for this clonotype. The chain joins TRBV20-1 to TRBJ2-2; 8 bases map to TRBD1. The CDR3 totals 14 residues. V shed 0 bases and J 5 bases; nucleotides not matched to a gene: 2. Germline CDR1 DFQATT, CDR2 SNEGSKA (reference sequence). CDR3 in DNA: TGCAGTGCTAGAGACAGGGGGCAAACCGGGGAGCTGTTTTTT. It specifies CSARDRGQTGELFF.

This chain uses TRBV27 with TRBJ2-1; 9 bases map to TRBD2. Looked up from germline, CDR1 is MNHEY and CDR2 is SMNVEV (reference sequence). CDR3 length: 14 amino acids. Trimming cost V 2 bases and J 10 bases; bases outside gene matches: 6. CDR3: CASSLPIAGDEQFF. Written as DNA, the CDR3 is TGTGCCAGCAGTTTACCGATAGCGGGAGACGAGCAGTTCTTC.

This clonotype was detected many times. The genes are TRBV25-1 and TRBJ1-2; D unresolved. Germline V gene lookup returns CDR1 MGHDK and CDR2 SYGVNS. CDR3 length: 13 residues. Trimming shortened V by 6 bases and J by 2 bases, and 10 bases separated the two germline ends. The CDR3 here is CASRAEVNYGYTF. The CDR3 nucleotides are TGTGCCAGCAGGGCGGAGGTCAACTATGGCTACACCTTC.

This clonotype appeared many times. The rearrangement links TRBV6-5 to TRBJ1-4, with 8 bases matching TRBD1. CDR1 is MNHEY and CDR2 is SVGAGI in the germline V gene. V shed 5 bases, J shed 3 bases, and the junction held 11 bases outside the gene matches. CDR3 length equals 17 residues. This chain's CDR3 is CASSRDRGQRANEKLFF. CDR3 DNA: TGTGCCAGCAGTCGCGACAGGGGCCAACGGGCTAATGAAAAACTGTTTTTT.